Here is one T cell receptor (beta chain) with its context. The V gene's germline CDR1 is SGHAT and CDR2 FQDESV (reference sequence). CDR3 length: 16 amino acids. The ends lost 4 bases at V and 8 bases at J; junction bases unmatched: 12. The data were produced by immunoSEQ multiplex PCR, yet TCRdb's version contains in-frame clones alone and is incomplete. The sample gives about 81,000 clones, around four fifths of which show up once; 3% to 5% is in the top ten. These data belong to a study of technical replicates of blood from several donors. The gene calls are TRBV11-1 and TRBJ2-3; TRBD1 agrees at 10 bases. The receptor comes from a human donor in good health. Some clones in this sample may be carry-over from other donors' samples. The source material was PBMCs. CDR3 sequence reads: CASSSWDRGKSGTQYF. The CDR3, as DNA: TGTGCCAGCAGCTCCTGGGACAGGGGAAAATCAGGTACGCAGTATTTT.